The 3 T cell receptor beta chains presented below share a single source sample, sequenced in a study of T cells in Graves' hyperthyroidism and ophthalmopathy. What was amplified from RNA transcripts were TCR beta CDR3 regions. HTBI primers drove first-round RT-PCR of the TCR CDR3. Each CDR3 protein is one row after TCRdb ran MiXCR on the multiplex PCR reads. This sample carries about 360,000 distinct CDR3 sequences, about 13% of them seen once, and the ten largest clones take about a fifth. The sequenced sample was blood. These receptors were collected from a man aged 30 to 39 with Graves' hyperthyroidism that later progressed to Graves' ophthalmopathy.

Points on this clonotype: This may come from a read error, since a much larger clone is one base off. The conserved final phenylalanine or tryptophan is absent from the CDR3, which likely points to a read error. This sequence joins TRBV2 and TRBJ2-7, with D unclear. Deletions cut 3 bases from V and 5 bases from J, with 14 bases between. The CDR3 consists of 14 residues. The germline CDR1 and CDR2 sequences are SNHLY and FYNNEI. The chain's CDR3 is CASSEQGPLDEQYL. CDR3 bases: TGTGCCAGCAGTGAGCAAGGGCCCCTTGACGAGCAGTACCTC.

The sample holds a few counts of this clonotype. This chain links TRBV12-5 with TRBJ1-2; TRBD1 agrees at 8 bases. V dropped 5 bases and J dropped 8; count of bases not matched to a gene: 13. The CDR3 is 15 amino acids. The germline gives CDR1 LGHNT, CDR2 FRNRAP. The CDR3 protein is CASGKDRGVSRGYTF. In nucleotides, the CDR3 is TGTGCTAGTGGTAAAGACAGGGGAGTGTCTCGGGGCTACACCTTC.

This clonotype was recorded at least ten times. The V gene is TRBV28, the J gene TRBJ1-2; D gene uncertain. The CDR3 totals 11 residues. The ends were cut back, 7 bases at V and 2 bases at J, with 5 bases in the middle. Germline V gene lookup returns CDR1 MDHEN and CDR2 SYDVKM. CDR3 region: CASTQNYGYTF. The CDR3 DNA is TGTGCCAGCACCCAGAACTATGGCTACACCTTC.